This is a list of T cell receptor beta chains from one sample in a study of control samples from healthy donors and cancer patients. The protocol was immunoSEQ multiplex PCR, while the TCRdb copy is restricted to in-frame clones and leaves out a portion. This sample has about 120,000 clones, with roughly 92% found just once. Sequencing input: PBMCs. The receptors were sampled from a man older than 75 with head and neck cancer. Each CDR3 is given without its conserved first and last residue. D genes are given only for firm matches.

>.|TRBV6-5
ASIIGSNQPQH
>TRBD2|TRBV11-3
ASSSGGTSGYNEQF
>TRBD1|TRBV29-1
SVEGYRGAKNIQY
>.|TRBV2
ASSKTGVDTEAF
>.|TRBV18
ASSPFVGAYSYNEQF
>TRBD1|TRBV6-5
ASSYRTGQGFYEQY
>TRBD1|TRBV6-6
ASSYSMEGAHTEAF
>.|TRBV11-2
ASSLDKSPHYPLAKNIQY
>.|TRBV6-5
ASSPQGGPGNTIY
>.|TRBV7-2
ASSPPGYGYT
>.|TRBV25-1
ASSVTGTESSIY
>.|TRBV5-1
ASSLDGGANTQY
>.|TRBV27
ASSLNGNYGYT
>.|TRBV25-1
ASRGNGYT
>TRBD1|TRBV10-3
AISESWGQGNQPQH
>.|TRBV5-1
ASSYPTGVRDEQY
>.|TRBV10-3
AISDKGRAQETQY
>.|TRBV4-1
ASSQGARAYEQY
>TRBD1|TRBV6-4
ASNDGTESYEQY
>.|TRBV21-1
ASSTPGDSYSYNSPLH
>.|TRBV6-2/TRBV6-3
ASSPDWVLQETQY
>.|TRBV15
ATSRGAGASYNEQF
>TRBD1|TRBV6-5
ASSWDRGSIEQY
>TRBD1|TRBV27
ASSSGGQGIYEQY
>.|TRBV27
ASSLNSGANVLT
>TRBD1|TRBV2
ASSDPGQGDNSPLH
>.|TRBV21-1
ASIPSERMRISYEQY
>.|TRBV6-5
ASWSEGNTIY
>.|TRBV4-1
ASSPSGFSYEQY
>TRBD2|TRBV6-2/TRBV6-3
ASSPSSRAGGVSYEQY
>.|TRBV5-1
ASSLEDYATDTQY
>.|TRBV5-1
ASSLDGNYGYT
>.|TRBV7-2
ASSTGGNQPQH
>.|TRBV18
ASSPPVAGELF
>.|TRBV6-1
ASSEQATNYGYT
>.|TRBV4-2
ASSQEARALGKLF
>.|TRBV25-1
ASSESGSQNYGYT
>.|TRBV7-6
ASSPGRLYNSPLH
>TRBD1|TRBV11-2
ASSSGGSYGYT
>.|TRBV5-1
ASFQGGSSYEQY
>.|TRBV12-3/TRBV12-4
ASGVVTYEQY
>.|TRBV6-2/TRBV6-3
ASSPWGTQY
>TRBD1|TRBV7-9
ASSPGQGAEKLF
>.|TRBV18
ASSPIGPGGDTEAF
>.|TRBV7-2
ASSLGSNTGELF
>TRBD1|TRBV18
ASSPRGTGGHEQY
>.|TRBV27
ASSPAGALNTEAF
>TRBD1|TRBV25-1
ASSEYGTGGVGELF
>.|TRBV6-5
ASSYSKDSHTQY
>TRBD2|TRBV9
ASSARLAEEQF
>TRBD1|TRBV10-2
ASTQSGPGQGVHEQY
>.|TRBV2
ASRWGQGRDEQY
>TRBD1|TRBV6-5
ASSPQGRNYGYT